This TCR beta chain was sequenced in a study of blood T cell repertoires in COVID-19. About the study: The United States, Italy and Spain were the sources of the acute and convalescent COVID-19 samples. Nucleic acid was either cDNA or gDNA, and it came from T cells, B-cell-depleted T cells, or PBMCs.

Study processing details: How many nucleated cells were present was estimated from reference gene primer amplification. Only in-frame clones appear in the TCRdb table, and some are missing; sequencing was by immunoSEQ multiplex PCR. V, J and clone size are those of that table, while D and trimming were read from the DNA. The sample has around 190,000 clones; about 81% are singletons. This receptor was taken from a woman in her twenties or thirties who had recovered from COVID-19. Material: PBMCs or T cells enriched from blood (not recorded which).

CDR3: CASLTGPGTNRNEKLFF. CDR3 nucleotides: TGTGCCAGCCTTACAGGACCAGGAACGAACCGAAATGAAAAACTGTTTTTT. The J gene is TRBJ1-4, the V gene TRBV28; the D gene is possibly TRBD1 (5 bases). With 8 bases removed from V and 5 bases from J, the gap between germline ends came to 24 bases. CDR3 length equals 17 residues. The V gene's germline CDR1 is MDHEN and CDR2 SYDVKM.